Following are 25 T cell receptor beta chains from one sample sequenced in a study of cytomegalovirus exposure and HLA in healthy donors. PCR primers comprised 60 Vbeta and 13 Jbeta primers. Sequencing used immunoSEQ multiplex PCR; TCRdb keeps in-frame clones, though not all of them. The sample yields around 100,000 clones, roughly 71% seen once. Sequencing used PBMCs. These receptors all stem from a man aged 40-49 years in good health and CMV-seropositive.

This clone has more than one count but fewer than ten. V gene TRBV27 combines with J gene TRBJ1-2, with no clear D. Germline-derived CDR1 and CDR2 are MNHEY and SMNVEV (reference sequence). The CDR3 contains 13 residues. V was shortened by 4 bases and J by 5 bases, with 11 bases between the two germline ends. The CDR3 nucleotides read TGTGCCAGCAGTTATATCCCAGCGTATGGCTACACCTTC. It yields the protein CASSYIPAYGYTF.

The chain couples TRBV2 to TRBJ2-1; 9 bases are shared with TRBD1. CDR3 length: 14 residues. CDR1 and CDR2 (germline): SNHLY, FYNNEI. With 10 bases clipped from V and 7 bases from J, the junction kept 11 bases outside the gene matches. The CDR3 DNA follows: TGTGCCACCGCCCGGGACAGGGTGACAAATGAGCAGTTCTTC. It codes for CATARDRVTNEQFF.

The rearrangement links TRBV27 to TRBJ2-7; 7 bases are shared with TRBD1. V lost 6 bases to trimming and J lost 2 bases; unmatched junction nucleotides: 10. The CDR3 consists of 15 residues. The germline gives CDR1 MNHEY, CDR2 SMNVEV (reference sequence). The CDR3 spells CASRRQPGGTYEQYF. The CDR3, as DNA: TGTGCCAGCAGAAGGCAACCAGGGGGAACCTACGAGCAGTACTTC.

The chain uses TRBV6-5 and TRBJ2-1, with TRBD1 matching over 8 bases. The V gene's germline CDR1 is MNHEY and CDR2 SVGAGI. V was clipped by 6 bases and J by 5 bases; unmatched bases: 6. The CDR3 runs to 14 residues. The CDR3 sequence is CASSYGTGHNEQFF. In nucleotides, the CDR3 is TGTGCCAGCAGCTACGGGACAGGACACAATGAGCAGTTCTTC.

V and J are TRBV4-3 and TRBJ2-5; 8 nucleotides match TRBD2. The CDR3 is 13 amino acids. Germline loops: CDR1 LGHNA, CDR2 YSLEER. Losses at the gene ends were 1 base for V and 7 bases for J; bases not matched to a gene: 2. Written as DNA, the CDR3 is TGCGCCAGCAGCCAAGTTACTAGCGGGACCCAGTACTTC. This gives the protein CASSQVTSGTQYF.

This clone was counted between two and nine times. V and J are TRBV5-1 and TRBJ1-1, with 9 bases matching TRBD1. Germline lookup yields CDR1 SGHRS and CDR2 YFSETQ. Trimming took 3 bases from V and 1 from J; bases not matched to a gene: 4. This CDR3 is built from 15 residues. The CDR3 region has the DNA TGCGCCAGCAGCTGGACGGGACAGGGGAACACTGAAGCTTTCTTT. It codes for CASSWTGQGNTEAFF.

CDR3 DNA: TGTGCCAGCAGCTTAACGGGCTACACAGATACGCAGTATTTT. Translating gives CASSLTGYTDTQYF. The V and J genes are TRBV7-3 and TRBJ2-3; D remains unclear. There are 14 residues in the CDR3. Per germline, CDR1 SGHTA and CDR2 FQGTGA. Trimming took 0 bases from V and 2 from J, leaving 6 bases between them.

The chain couples TRBV4-1 to TRBJ1-1; D not resolved. The CDR3 runs 13 residues. From germline, CDR1 is MGHRA and CDR2 YSYEKL. V was trimmed by 1 base and J by 0 bases, leaving 3 bases between them. CDR3 DNA sequence: TGCGCCAGCAGCCAAGTAATGAACACTGAAGCTTTCTTT. This translates into CASSQVMNTEAFF.

The chain joins TRBV28 to TRBJ2-7; D possibly corresponds to TRBD1 (6 bases). This CDR3 comprises 11 residues. The germline V and J ends were trimmed by 5 bases and 6 bases, with 8 bases remaining between them. Germline CDR1 is MDHEN and CDR2 is SYDVKM. CDR3 DNA: TGTGCCAGCAGTGACAGGACCGAGCAGTACTTC. Encoded protein: CASSDRTEQYF.

V gene TRBV6-1 combines with J gene TRBJ1-3, with D perhaps matching TRBD1 (6 bases). CDR3 size: 14 residues. From germline, CDR1 is MNHNS and CDR2 SASEGT. V lost 6 bases to trimming and J lost 0 bases, with 9 bases between them. The CDR3 sequence: CASRDSYSGNTIYF. The DNA of the CDR3 is TGTGCCAGCAGGGACAGTTACTCTGGAAACACCATATATTTT.

This rearrangement joins TRBV25-1 to TRBJ1-2; no clear D gene. Trimming pared 3 bases from V and 4 bases from J, leaving 9 bases between. This CDR3 has 13 residues. Germline-derived CDR1 and CDR2 are MGHDK and SYGVNS. This CDR3 is CASSDEGGYGYTF. The CDR3 nucleotides read TGTGCCAGCAGTGATGAGGGAGGCTATGGCTACACCTTC.

The rearrangement links TRBV29-1 to TRBJ2-5; TRBD2 is a possible D gene (6 bases). Gene TRBJ2-7 matches the end of the DNA better, so the J call may be wrong. The CDR3 consists of 15 residues. Germline CDR1 reads SQVTM; CDR2 reads ANQGSEA. The CDR3 DNA follows: TGCAGCGTTGAAGATCAAGGCGGGAACTCCTACGAGCAGTACTTC. It yields the protein CSVEDQGGNSYEQYF.

The table lists this clone with a count of one. This sequence joins TRBV9 and TRBJ1-4, with TRBD1 matching over 10 bases. CDR3 length: 14 residues. CDR1 and CDR2 (germline): SGDLS, YYNGEE. The junction had 4 bases not matched to a gene; V was cut back by 3 bases and J by 8 bases. The CDR3 DNA sequence: TGTGCCAGCAGCGAGGACAGGGGGGGCGAAAAACTGTTTTTT. This encodes CASSEDRGGEKLFF.

The chain links TRBV5-1 to TRBJ2-3, with D possibly TRBD2 on 6 matching bases. The CDR3 covers 15 residues. With 3 bases removed from V and 4 bases from J, the gap between germline ends came to 15 bases. The germline CDR1 and CDR2 sequences are SGHRS and YFSETQ. The CDR3 DNA sequence: TGCGCCAGCAGCTCCATAGGCGGAGGGCCAGATACGCAGTATTTT. It specifies CASSSIGGGPDTQYF.

The CDR3 protein is CASSLEAISGGPDNEQFF. DNA of the CDR3: TGTGCCAGCAGCTTAGAGGCCATATCGGGAGGGCCCGACAATGAGCAGTTCTTC. The V call is TRBV7-3, the J call TRBJ2-1, with TRBD2 matching 8 bases. Germline V gene data show CDR1 as SGHTA and CDR2 as FQGTGA. CDR3 length: 18 residues. The V gene end was trimmed by 2 bases and the J gene end by 5 bases; junction bases not matched to a gene: 14.

V gene TRBV10-2 combines with J gene TRBJ1-5, with TRBD1 identical over 7 bases. The CDR3 covers 13 residues. Germline lookup yields CDR1 WSHSY and CDR2 SAAADI. V gave up 2 bases and J gave up 5 bases; unmatched junction bases: 0. The CDR3 reads CASSEGQDQPQHF. The CDR3 DNA follows: TGCGCCAGCAGTGAGGGACAGGATCAGCCCCAGCATTTT.

This clone was detected only a few times. This chain links TRBV18 with TRBJ2-3; 7 nucleotides agree with TRBD2. This CDR3 contains 16 residues. The junction had 6 bases not matched to a gene; V was cut back by 3 bases and J by 0 bases. Per the germline V gene, CDR1 is KGHSH and CDR2 is LQKENI. CDR3 protein: CASSPVGGGSTDTQYF. The CDR3 nucleotides read TGTGCCAGCTCACCCGTAGGCGGGGGAAGCACAGATACGCAGTATTTT.

V usage is TRBV15 and J usage is TRBJ2-5; 8 nucleotides align to TRBD2. The J call is doubtful: the DNA matches TRBJ2-7 better. This CDR3 comprises 18 residues. Per germline, CDR1 LNHNV and CDR2 YYDKDF (reference sequence). DNA for the CDR3: TGTGCCACCAGCAGAGATAGCCCCGCTAGCGGGTACCCCGTCGAGCAGTACTTC. Its protein is CATSRDSPASGYPVEQYF.

This clone was counted a few times. The chain carries TRBV4-3 and TRBJ1-2; unclear D gene. Germline CDR1 is LGHNA and CDR2 is YSLEER. The CDR3 spans 13 residues. V shed 4 bases and J shed 8 bases, with 14 bases lying between them. The CDR3 sequence is CASSRQNAGGYTF. As DNA, the CDR3 is TGCGCCAGCAGCCGGCAGAATGCCGGGGGCTACACCTTC.

J is TRBJ2-5 and V is TRBV4-1; TRBD2 matches 7 bases. The J call may be faulty, since TRBJ2-7 better matches the DNA end. Germline V CDR1 and CDR2: MGHRA, YSYEKL. The CDR3 contains 16 residues. The DNA of the CDR3 is TGCGCCAGCAGCCAAGATGTCGCGGGAGCGACCTACGAGCAGTACTTC. Residues: CASSQDVAGATYEQYF.

V usage is TRBV5-6 and J usage is TRBJ2-5; D is perhaps TRBD2 (7 bases). The CDR3 is made up of 16 amino acids. V was cut by 4 bases and J by 5 bases, with 21 bases left in between. Germline CDR1 and CDR2: SGHDT and YYEEEE. In DNA, the CDR3 is TGTGCCAGCAGCCCGGCGCGCGGGGGCATGAGGGAGACCCAGTACTTC. Protein: CASSPARGGMRETQYF.

V is TRBV7-2 and J is TRBJ1-4, with 9 bases matching TRBD1. Germline lookup yields CDR1 SGHTA and CDR2 FQGNSA. The J segment lost 9 bases and the V segment lost 0 bases, leaving 5 bases of the junction unmatched. The CDR3 is made up of 15 amino acids. CDR3 residues: CASSLAQGAHQKLFF. In DNA, the CDR3 is TGTGCCAGCAGCTTAGCACAGGGGGCGCATCAAAAACTGTTTTTT.

The rearrangement joins TRBV10-3 to TRBJ2-2, with 13 bases fitting TRBD2. Germline trimming cut 11 bases from V and 6 bases from J; bases unmatched to any gene: 6. CDR1 and CDR2 (germline): ENHRY, SYGVKD. CDR3 length: 14 amino acids. The CDR3 DNA reads as TGTGCCTCCACGGGACTAGCGGGACCCGGGGAGCTGTTTTTT. Its protein is CASTGLAGPGELFF.

This clone was recorded once. The chain couples TRBV5-1 to TRBJ2-1; TRBD2 matches 7 bases. With V trimmed by 4 bases and J by 4 bases, 8 bases remained unmatched. The CDR3 totals 15 residues. Looked up from germline, CDR1 is SGHRS and CDR2 is YFSETQ. The CDR3 sequence is CASSPGVAGYNEQFF. The CDR3 coding sequence is TGCGCCAGCAGCCCCGGGGTAGCGGGTTACAATGAGCAGTTCTTC.

The chain has TRBV30 and TRBJ2-3; the match to TRBD1 covers 9 bases. The J segment lost 0 bases and the V segment lost 4 bases, leaving 5 bases of the junction unmatched. From germline, CDR1 is GTSNPN and CDR2 SVGIG (reference sequence). The CDR3 contains 15 residues. CDR3 residues: CAWIKDRGSTDTQYF. DNA of the CDR3: TGTGCCTGGATCAAGGACAGGGGTAGCACAGATACGCAGTATTTT.